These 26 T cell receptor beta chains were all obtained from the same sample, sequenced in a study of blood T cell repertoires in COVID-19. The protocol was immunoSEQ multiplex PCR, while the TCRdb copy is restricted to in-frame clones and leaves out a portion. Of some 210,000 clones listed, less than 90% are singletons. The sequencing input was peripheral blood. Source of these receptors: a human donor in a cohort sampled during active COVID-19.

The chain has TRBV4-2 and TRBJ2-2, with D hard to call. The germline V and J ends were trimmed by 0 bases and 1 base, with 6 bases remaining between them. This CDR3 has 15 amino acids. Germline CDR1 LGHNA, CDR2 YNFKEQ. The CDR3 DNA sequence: TGTGCCAGCAGCCAAGAGCAGCGGAACACCGGGGAGCTGTTTTTT. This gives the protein CASSQEQRNTGELFF.

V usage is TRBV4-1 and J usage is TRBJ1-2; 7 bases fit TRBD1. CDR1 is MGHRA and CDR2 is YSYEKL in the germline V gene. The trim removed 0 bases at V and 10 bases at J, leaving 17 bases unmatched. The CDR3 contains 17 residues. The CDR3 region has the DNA TGCGCCAGCAGCCAAGACGAAAGGAGGCCGGGACAGAAAGACTACACCTTC. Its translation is CASSQDERRPGQKDYTF.

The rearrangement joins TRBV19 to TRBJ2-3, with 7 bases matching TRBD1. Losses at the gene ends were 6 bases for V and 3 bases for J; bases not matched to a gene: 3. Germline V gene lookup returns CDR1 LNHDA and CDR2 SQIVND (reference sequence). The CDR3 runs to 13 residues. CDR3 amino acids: CASSRGQTDTQYF. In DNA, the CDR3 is TGTGCCAGTAGCCGGGGACAGACAGATACGCAGTATTTT.

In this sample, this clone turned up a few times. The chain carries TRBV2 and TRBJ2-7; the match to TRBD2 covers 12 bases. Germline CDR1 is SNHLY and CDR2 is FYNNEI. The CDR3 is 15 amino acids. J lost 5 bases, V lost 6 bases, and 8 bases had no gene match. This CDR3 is CASRGLTSGSHEQYF. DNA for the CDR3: TGTGCCAGCAGAGGCCTGACTAGCGGGAGCCACGAGCAGTACTTC.

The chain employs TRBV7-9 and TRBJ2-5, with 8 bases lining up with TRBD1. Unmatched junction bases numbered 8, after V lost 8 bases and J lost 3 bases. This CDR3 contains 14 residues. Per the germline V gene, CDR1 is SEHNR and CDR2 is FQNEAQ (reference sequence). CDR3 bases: TGTGCCAGCCTACGGGACAGGAGAGAAGAGACCCAGTACTTC. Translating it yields CASLRDRREETQYF.

CDR3 nucleotide sequence: TGTGCCACGCACGGAGGACCTGCCACGAACACCGGGGAGCTGTTTTTT. It encodes CATHGGPATNTGELFF. The chain joins TRBV7-9 to TRBJ2-2; tentatively, D is TRBD2 (5 bases). Per germline, CDR1 SEHNR and CDR2 FQNEAQ (reference sequence). The CDR3 is 16 amino acids. Trimming took 10 bases from V and 0 from J, leaving 18 bases between them.

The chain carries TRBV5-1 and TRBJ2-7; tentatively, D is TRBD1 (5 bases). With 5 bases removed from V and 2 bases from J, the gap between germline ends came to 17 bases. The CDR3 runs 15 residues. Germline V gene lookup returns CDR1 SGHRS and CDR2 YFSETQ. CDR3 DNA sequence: TGCGCCAGCAGTTTATTGGCGTGGGGCCCCTACGAGCAGTACTTC. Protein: CASSLLAWGPYEQYF.

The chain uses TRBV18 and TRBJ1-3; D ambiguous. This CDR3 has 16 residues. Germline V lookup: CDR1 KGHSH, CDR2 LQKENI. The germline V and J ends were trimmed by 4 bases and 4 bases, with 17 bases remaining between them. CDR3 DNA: TGTGCCAGCTCACGACGGGAGCTGGGGTACGGAAACACCATATATTTT. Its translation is CASSRRELGYGNTIYF.

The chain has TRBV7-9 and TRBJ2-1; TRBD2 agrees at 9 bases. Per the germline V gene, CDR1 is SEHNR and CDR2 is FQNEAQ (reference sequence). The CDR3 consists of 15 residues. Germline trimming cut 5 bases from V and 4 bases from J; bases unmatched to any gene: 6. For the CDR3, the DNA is TGTGCCAGCAGCGAGGGACTAGCCAGTTACAATGAGCAGTTCTTC. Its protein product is CASSEGLASYNEQFF. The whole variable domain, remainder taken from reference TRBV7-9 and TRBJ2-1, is DTGVSQNPRHKITKRGQNVTFRCDPISEHNRLYWYRQTLGQGPEFLTYFQNEAQLEKSRLLSDRFSAERPKGSFSTLEIQRTEQGDSAMYLCASSEGLASYNEQFFGPGTRLTVL.

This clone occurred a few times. The CDR3 region is CASSDERPGLASHEQFF. Here the CDR3 DNA reads TGTGCCAGCAGTGATGAGAGACCGGGACTAGCCTCCCATGAGCAGTTCTTC. The chain recombines TRBV6-1 with TRBJ2-1; 9 bases line up with TRBD2. Germline V gene sequence: CDR1 MNHNS, CDR2 SASEGT. V shed 3 bases and J 8 bases; nucleotides not matched to a gene: 14. The length of the CDR3 is 17 residues.

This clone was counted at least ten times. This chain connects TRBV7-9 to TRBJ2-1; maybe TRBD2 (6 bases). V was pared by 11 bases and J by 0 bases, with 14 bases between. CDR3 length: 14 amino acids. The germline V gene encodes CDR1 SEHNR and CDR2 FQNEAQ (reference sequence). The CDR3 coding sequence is TGTGCCGTCGAAATAGCGGTCTCCTACAATGAGCAGTTCTTC. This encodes CAVEIAVSYNEQFF.

The DNA of the CDR3 is TGTGCCAGCAGCCCGCGAGGGGGCGGGAGGTTGAATGAGCAGTTCTTC. This translates into CASSPRGGGRLNEQFF. The V and J genes are TRBV7-9 and TRBJ2-1; the D gene is possibly TRBD2 (8 bases). Trimming cost V 5 bases and J 7 bases, with 21 bases left between them. Germline V lookup: CDR1 SEHNR, CDR2 FQNEAQ (reference sequence). The CDR3 runs to 16 residues.

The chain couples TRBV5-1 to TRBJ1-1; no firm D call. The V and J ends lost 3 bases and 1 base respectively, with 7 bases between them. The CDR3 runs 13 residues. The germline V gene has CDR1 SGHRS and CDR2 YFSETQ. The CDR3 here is CASSSGPNTEAFF. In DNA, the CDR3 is TGCGCCAGCAGCTCTGGCCCGAACACTGAAGCTTTCTTT.

The CDR3 DNA reads TGTGCCAGCAGTTTCTCAGGGCGGCAGGCTTTCTTT. It is translated as CASSFSGRQAFF. V and J are TRBV12-3 or TRBV12-4 and TRBJ1-1, with D perhaps matching TRBD1 (5 bases). There are 12 residues in the CDR3. Trimming shortened V by 3 bases and J by 11 bases, and 13 bases separated the two germline ends.

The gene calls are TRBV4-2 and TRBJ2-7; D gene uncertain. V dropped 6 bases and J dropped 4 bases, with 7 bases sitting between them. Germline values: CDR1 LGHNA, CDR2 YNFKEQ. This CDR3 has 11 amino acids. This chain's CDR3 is CASSREYEQYF. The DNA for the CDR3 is TGTGCCAGCAGTCGAGAGTACGAGCAGTACTTC.

The CDR3 sequence: CASSVAWTGVLSEQFF. CDR3 DNA: TGTGCCAGCAGCGTAGCGTGGACAGGGGTTTTGAGTGAGCAGTTCTTC. The V gene is TRBV9, the J gene TRBJ2-1, with 9 positions matching TRBD1. The J segment lost 9 bases and the V segment lost 0 bases, leaving 10 bases of the junction unmatched. CDR1 SGDLS and CDR2 YYNGEE come from the germline V gene. This CDR3 comprises 16 residues.

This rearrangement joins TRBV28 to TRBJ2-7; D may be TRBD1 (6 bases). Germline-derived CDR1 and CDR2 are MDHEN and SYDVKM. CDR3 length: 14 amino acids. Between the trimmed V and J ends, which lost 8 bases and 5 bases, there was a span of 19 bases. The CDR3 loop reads CASLVGDRSDEQYF. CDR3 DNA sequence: TGTGCCAGCCTAGTGGGAGACAGGTCCGACGAGCAGTACTTC.

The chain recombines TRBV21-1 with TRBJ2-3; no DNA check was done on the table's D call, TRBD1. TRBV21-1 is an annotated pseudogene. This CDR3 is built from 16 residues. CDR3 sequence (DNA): TGTGCCAGCAGCAAAGAGTCGACAGGGAGGACAGATACGCAGTATTTT. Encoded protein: CASSKESTGRTDTQYF.

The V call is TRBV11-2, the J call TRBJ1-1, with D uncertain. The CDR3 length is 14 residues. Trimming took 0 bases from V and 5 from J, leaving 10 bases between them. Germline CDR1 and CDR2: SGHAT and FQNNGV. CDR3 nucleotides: TGTGCCAGCAGCTTAGAATTTCGGGGTACTGAAGCTTTCTTT. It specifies CASSLEFRGTEAFF.

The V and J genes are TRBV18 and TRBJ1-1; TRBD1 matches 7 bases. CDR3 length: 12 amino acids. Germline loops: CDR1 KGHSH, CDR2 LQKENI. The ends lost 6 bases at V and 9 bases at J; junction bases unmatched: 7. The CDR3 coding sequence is TGTGCCAGCTCTCTGACAGGGCTTCAAGCTTTCTTT. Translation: CASSLTGLQAFF. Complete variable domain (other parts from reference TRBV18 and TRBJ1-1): NAGVMQNPRHLVRRRGQEARLRCSPMKGHSHVYWYRQLPEEGLKFMVYLQKENIIDESGMPKERFSAEFPKEGPSILRIQQVVRGDSAAYFCASSLTGLQAFFGQGTRLTVV.

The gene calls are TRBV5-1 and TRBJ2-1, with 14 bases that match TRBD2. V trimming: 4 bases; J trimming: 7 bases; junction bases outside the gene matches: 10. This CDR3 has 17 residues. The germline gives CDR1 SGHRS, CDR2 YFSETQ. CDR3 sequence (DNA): TGCGCCAGCAGCCCCAGACTAGCGGGAGGGCCGGGGAATGAGCAGTTCTTC. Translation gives CASSPRLAGGPGNEQFF.

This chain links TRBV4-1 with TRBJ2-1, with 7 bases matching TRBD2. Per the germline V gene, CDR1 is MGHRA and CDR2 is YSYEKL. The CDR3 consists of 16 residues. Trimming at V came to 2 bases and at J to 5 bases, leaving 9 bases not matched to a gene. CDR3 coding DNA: TGCGCCAGCAGCCAAACTGGCGGGAGTACCCACAATGAGCAGTTCTTC. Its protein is CASSQTGGSTHNEQFF.

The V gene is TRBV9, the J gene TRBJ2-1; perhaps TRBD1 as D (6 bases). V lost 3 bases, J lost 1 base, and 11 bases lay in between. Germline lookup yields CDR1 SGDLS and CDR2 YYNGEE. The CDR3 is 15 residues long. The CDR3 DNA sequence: TGTGCCAGCAGCGCCACACAGGGTTCCTACAATGAGCAGTTCTTC. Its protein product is CASSATQGSYNEQFF.

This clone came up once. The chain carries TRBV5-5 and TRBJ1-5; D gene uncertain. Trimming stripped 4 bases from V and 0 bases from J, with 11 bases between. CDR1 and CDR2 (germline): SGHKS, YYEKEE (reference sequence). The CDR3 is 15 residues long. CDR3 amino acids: CASSLGGYSNQPQHF. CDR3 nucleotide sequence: TGTGCCAGCAGCCTGGGAGGGTATAGCAATCAGCCCCAGCATTTT.

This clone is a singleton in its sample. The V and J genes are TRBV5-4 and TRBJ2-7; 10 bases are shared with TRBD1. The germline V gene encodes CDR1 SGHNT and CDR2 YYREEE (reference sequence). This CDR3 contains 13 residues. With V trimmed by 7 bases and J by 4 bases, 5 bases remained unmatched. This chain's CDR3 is CASGRTGGYEQYF. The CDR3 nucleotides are TGTGCCAGCGGGCGGACAGGGGGGTACGAGCAGTACTTC.

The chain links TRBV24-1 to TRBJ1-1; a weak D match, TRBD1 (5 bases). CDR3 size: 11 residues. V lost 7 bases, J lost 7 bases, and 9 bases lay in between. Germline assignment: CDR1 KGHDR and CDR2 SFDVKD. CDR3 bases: TGTGCCACCAGGGGGGGGGATGAAGCTTTCTTT. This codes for CATRGGDEAFF.